This paragraph covers one T cell receptor beta chain sequence. This receptor's antigen is unknown. No much larger clone exists at a distance of one base, and base qualities are not known. Each collaborating institution followed its own protocols to collect whole blood in K2EDTA tubes. For TCRbeta analysis, collaborators shipped samples in one of three forms: frozen whole blood, isolated PBMCs, or DNA extracted from either of those sample types. The cysteine opens and the phenylalanine closes a CDR3 of 13 amino acids. Only CDR3 DNA remains: 39 bases, in frame from the first base. CDR1 MDHEN and CDR2 SYDVKM are derived from the germline V gene. V ends up 6 bases short and J 4 bases short, with an unmatched junction base count of 3. TCRbeta CDR3 regions were amplified from genomic DNA by means of the immunoSEQ Assay, a bias-controlled multiplex PCR. In the paper's pipeline: The number of nucleated cells in each sample was estimated by amplification of reference gene primers within the assay. To quantify the absolute abundance of each unique TCRbeta CDR3 rearrangement, sequence reads were collapsed and filtered. For each sample, productive Simpson clonality was calculated by taking the square root of Simpson's diversity index across productive rearrangements. Drawn from immuneACCESS, this table holds only the in-frame rearrangements with V and J called that TCRdb kept. Clones are partly lost; checked studies trace under half to an unresolved V gene and leave the rest unexplained. V and J calls plus clone size are reproduced from that table; the DNA served to infer D and trimming. The sample table holds 110,000 to 150,000 clones, of which over 70% were seen once. The ten largest clones represent roughly 8.7% of the sample.

The record originates from a study of blood T cell repertoires in COVID-19 (dated by TCRdb to 2018 to 2020). Study-level background: Samples from collaborators originated in the United States, Italy and Spain and spanned both the acute and convalescent phases of COVID-19. The material from the prospective study consisted of cDNA or gDNA derived from T cells, B-cell-depleted T cells, or PBMCs. Deeply sampled blood TCRbeta repertoires from subjects exposed to, actively infected with, or recovered from COVID-19 were included in the dataset. The repertoires were made available in a free public database intended to serve as a resource for research on the immune response to SARS-CoV-2. The samples were drawn from two sources: the first 160 participants of the ongoing ImmuneRACE study, and over 950 subjects contributed by 6 global collaborators. Nearly every sample came with metadata listing a de-identified subject ID, COVID-19 status, age in years and sex. Where available, HLA class I and class II types were obtained from metadata supplied by the sample provider rather than from assay-based typing. Beyond this particular receptor, the publication reports: The quantity of clinical and demographic metadata differed by source and by participant and was supplied without curation.

The specimen was peripheral blood. Recombination linked TRBV28 to TRBJ1-3; 7 middle bases align to TRBD1. This clonotype was sampled from a man aged 45-65 years with active or convalescent COVID-19. The bases are TGTGCCAGCAGAGGGGGCGGAGGAAACACCATATATTTT. This codes for CASRGGGGNTIYF. Joined to the reference TRBV28 and TRBJ1-3 proteins, this CDR3 gives the full variable domain: DVKVTQSSRYLVKRTGEKVFLECVQDMDHENMFWYRQDPGLGLRLIYFSYDVKMKEKGDIPEGYSVSREKKERFSLILESASTNQTSMYLCASRGGGGNTIYFGEGSWLTVV.